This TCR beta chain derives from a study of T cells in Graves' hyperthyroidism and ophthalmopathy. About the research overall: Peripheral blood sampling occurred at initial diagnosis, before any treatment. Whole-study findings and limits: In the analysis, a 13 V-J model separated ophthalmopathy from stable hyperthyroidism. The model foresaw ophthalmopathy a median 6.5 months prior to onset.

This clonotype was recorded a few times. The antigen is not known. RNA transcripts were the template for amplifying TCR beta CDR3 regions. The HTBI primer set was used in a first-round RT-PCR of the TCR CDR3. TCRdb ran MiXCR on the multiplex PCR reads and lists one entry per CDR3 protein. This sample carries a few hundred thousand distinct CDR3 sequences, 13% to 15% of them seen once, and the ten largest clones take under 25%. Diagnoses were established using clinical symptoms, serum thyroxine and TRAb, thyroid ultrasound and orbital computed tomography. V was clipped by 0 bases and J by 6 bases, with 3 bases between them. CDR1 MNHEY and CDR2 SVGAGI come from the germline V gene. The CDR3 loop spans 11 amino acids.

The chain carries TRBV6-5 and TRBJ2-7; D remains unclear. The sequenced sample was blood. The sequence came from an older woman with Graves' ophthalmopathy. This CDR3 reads CASSYSGEQYF. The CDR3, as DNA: TGTGCCAGCAGTTACTCGGGCGAGCAGTACTTC.